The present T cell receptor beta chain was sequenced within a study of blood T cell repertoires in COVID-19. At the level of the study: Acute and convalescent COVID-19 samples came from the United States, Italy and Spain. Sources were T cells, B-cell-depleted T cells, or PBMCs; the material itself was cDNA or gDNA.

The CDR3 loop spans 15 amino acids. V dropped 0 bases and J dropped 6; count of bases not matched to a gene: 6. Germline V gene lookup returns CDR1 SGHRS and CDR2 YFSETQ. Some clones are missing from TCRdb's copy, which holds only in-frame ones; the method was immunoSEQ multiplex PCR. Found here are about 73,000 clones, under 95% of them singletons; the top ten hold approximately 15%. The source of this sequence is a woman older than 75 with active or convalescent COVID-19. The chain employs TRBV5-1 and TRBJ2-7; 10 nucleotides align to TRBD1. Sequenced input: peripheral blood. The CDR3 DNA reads TGCGCCAGCAGCTTGGTCGACAGGGGGCGGATCGAGCAGTACTTC. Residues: CASSLVDRGRIEQYF.